This entry features one T cell receptor (beta chain) sequence. The germline V gene has CDR1 SGHAT and CDR2 FQNNGV. The CDR3 length is 12 residues. With 1 base removed from V and 4 bases from J, the gap between germline ends came to 5 bases. This record comes from a study of blood T cell repertoires in COVID-19. Authors' methods: By means of reference gene primer amplification, nucleated cell counts were estimated. TCRdb's copy holds only in-frame clones and misses some; the assay was immunoSEQ multiplex PCR. V and J calls and clone size are those listed in that table; D and trimming were worked out from the DNA. The table has under 300,000 clones, 80% to 90% seen once.

Sequenced sample: peripheral blood. This sequence joins TRBV11-2 and TRBJ2-7; D gene uncertain. The receptor was isolated from a man between 60 and 75 years old with acute or convalescent COVID-19. Here the CDR3 DNA reads TGTGCCAGCAGCTTAGGTTTATACGAGCAGTACTTC. It specifies CASSLGLYEQYF.